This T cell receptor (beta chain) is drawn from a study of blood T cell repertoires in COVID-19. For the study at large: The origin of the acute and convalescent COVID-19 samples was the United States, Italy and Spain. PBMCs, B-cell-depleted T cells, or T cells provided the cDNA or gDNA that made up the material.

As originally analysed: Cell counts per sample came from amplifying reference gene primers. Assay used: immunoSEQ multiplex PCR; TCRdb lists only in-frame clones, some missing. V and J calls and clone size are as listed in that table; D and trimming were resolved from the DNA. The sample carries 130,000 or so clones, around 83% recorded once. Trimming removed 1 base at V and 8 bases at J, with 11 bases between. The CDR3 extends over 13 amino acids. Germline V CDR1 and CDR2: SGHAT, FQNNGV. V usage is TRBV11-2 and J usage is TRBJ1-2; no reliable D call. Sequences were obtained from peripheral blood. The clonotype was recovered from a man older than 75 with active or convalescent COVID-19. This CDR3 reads CASSLGQVMGYTF. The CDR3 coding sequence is TGTGCCAGCAGCTTAGGTCAGGTCATGGGCTACACCTTC.